These T cell receptor beta chains were read from a single sample in a study of OX40 agonist ivuxolimab in advanced cancers. Sequencing used immunoSEQ multiplex PCR; TCRdb keeps in-frame clones, though not all of them. Among 65,000 to 95,000 clones listed, about 91% were seen once. The sequencing here drew on CD4+ or CD8+ T cells sorted from blood, taken in a trial of the OX40 agonist ivuxolimab. The receptors were sampled from an adult with an advanced solid tumor such as melanoma, head and neck, liver or kidney cancer. Each CDR3 is given without its conserved first and last residue.

J: TRBJ1-3
V: TRBV18
length: 14
CDR3: ASSPLGTGAGNTIY

J: TRBJ1-5
V: TRBV6-1
length: 13
CDR3: ASSEAAELNQPQH

J: TRBJ2-1
V: TRBV13
length: 13
CDR3: ASSVGGRSYNEQF

J: TRBJ1-6
V: TRBV5-1
length: 13
CDR3: ASSLGGRLNSPLH

J: TRBJ2-7
V: TRBV28
length: 15
CDR3: ASRGTSGSPSSYEQY

J: TRBJ1-1
V: TRBV19
length: 12
CDR3: ASSSDSMNTEAF

J: TRBJ2-7
V: TRBV12-2
length: 13
CDR3: ASHPGLAGSYEQY

J: TRBJ2-7
V: TRBV7-9
length: 12
CDR3: ASSQIGQGYEQY

J: TRBJ2-3
V: TRBV9
length: 13
CDR3: ASSLAAGPTDTQY

J: TRBJ2-7
V: TRBV6-5
length: 12
CDR3: ASSLARSTYEQY

J: TRBJ2-2
V: TRBV7-3
length: 12
CDR3: ASRHSGYTGELF

J: TRBJ2-5
V: TRBV7-2
length: 12
CDR3: ASSSQGGRETQY

J: TRBJ1-2
V: TRBV4-3
length: 13
CDR3: ASSLLLQVEDGYT

J: TRBJ1-2
V: TRBV5-4
length: 11
CDR3: ASSVGTVYGYT

J: TRBJ1-2
V: TRBV9
length: 13
CDR3: ASSGGQTETYGYT

J: TRBJ1-5
V: TRBV30
length: 11
CDR3: AWSEQANQPQH

J: TRBJ1-5
V: TRBV18
length: 13
CDR3: ASSPTTGAAQPQH

J: TRBJ2-2
V: TRBV9
length: 12
CDR3: ASSPVSGTGELF

J: TRBJ1-5
V: TRBV19
length: 12
CDR3: ASSGTDSNQPQH

J: TRBJ2-2
V: TRBV7-9
length: 13
CDR3: ASSFSGLAPGELF

J: TRBJ2-1
V: TRBV6-1
length: 11
CDR3: ASVKTGGYEQF

J: TRBJ2-2
V: TRBV28
length: 13
CDR3: ASSLFQSVAGELF

J: TRBJ2-1
V: TRBV6-5
length: 13
CDR3: ASSYGGQIYNEQF

J: TRBJ2-1
V: TRBV7-9
length: 14
CDR3: ASSSLAGVGYNEQF

J: TRBJ1-6
V: TRBV5-1
length: 14
CDR3: ASSLEAGTYNSPLH

J: TRBJ2-7
V: TRBV10-2
length: 13
CDR3: ASSDTGQSIDEQY

J: TRBJ2-5
V: TRBV18
length: 13
CDR3: ASSFLAAEGETQY

J: TRBJ2-1
V: TRBV6-1
length: 11
CDR3: ASNRGVHNEQF

J: TRBJ1-2
V: TRBV4-1
length: 15
CDR3: ASSQAVTGVTNYGYT

J: TRBJ2-6
V: TRBV7-2
length: 11
CDR3: ASSTRGANVLT

J: TRBJ2-1
V: TRBV6-5
length: 12
CDR3: ASSYSPLDNIPF

J: TRBJ2-7
V: TRBV5-6
length: 13
CDR3: ASSLGLGEAYEQY

J: TRBJ2-1
V: TRBV28
length: 12
CDR3: ASVLTRAYNEQF

J: TRBJ1-4
V: TRBV5-1
length: 12
CDR3: ASSPTDPDEKLF

J: TRBJ2-1
V: TRBV9
length: 11
CDR3: ASSVRVSGEQF

J: TRBJ2-2
V: TRBV5-1
length: 12
CDR3: ASKSVGMGGELF

J: TRBJ2-3
V: TRBV7-9
length: 10
CDR3: ASSILYDTQY